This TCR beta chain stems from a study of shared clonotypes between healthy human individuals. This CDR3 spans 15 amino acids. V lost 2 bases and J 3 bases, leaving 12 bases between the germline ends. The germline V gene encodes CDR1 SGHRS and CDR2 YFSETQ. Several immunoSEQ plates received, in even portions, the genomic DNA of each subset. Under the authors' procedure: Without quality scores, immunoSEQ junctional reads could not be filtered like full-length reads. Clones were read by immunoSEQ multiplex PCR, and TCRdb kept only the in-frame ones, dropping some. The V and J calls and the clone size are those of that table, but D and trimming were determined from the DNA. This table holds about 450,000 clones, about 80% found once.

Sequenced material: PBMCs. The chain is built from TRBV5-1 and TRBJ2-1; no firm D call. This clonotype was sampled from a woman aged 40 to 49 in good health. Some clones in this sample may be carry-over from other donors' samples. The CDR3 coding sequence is TGCGCCAGCAGCTTAAACCCCTCGGGCTACAATGAGCAGTTCTTC. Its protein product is CASSLNPSGYNEQFF.